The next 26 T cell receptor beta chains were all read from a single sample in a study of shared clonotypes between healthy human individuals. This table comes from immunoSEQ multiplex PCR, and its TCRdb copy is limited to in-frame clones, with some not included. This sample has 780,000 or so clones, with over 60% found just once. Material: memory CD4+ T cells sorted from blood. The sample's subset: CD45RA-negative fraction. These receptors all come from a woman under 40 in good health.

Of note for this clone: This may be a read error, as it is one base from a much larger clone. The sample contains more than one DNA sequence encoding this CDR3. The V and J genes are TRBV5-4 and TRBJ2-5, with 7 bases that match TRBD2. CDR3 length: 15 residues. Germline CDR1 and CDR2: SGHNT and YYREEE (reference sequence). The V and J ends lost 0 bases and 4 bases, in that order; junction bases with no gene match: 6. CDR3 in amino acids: CASSLAGGPGETQYF. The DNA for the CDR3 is TGTGCCAGCAGCTTGGCGGGAGGCCCGGGAGAGACCCAGTACTTC.

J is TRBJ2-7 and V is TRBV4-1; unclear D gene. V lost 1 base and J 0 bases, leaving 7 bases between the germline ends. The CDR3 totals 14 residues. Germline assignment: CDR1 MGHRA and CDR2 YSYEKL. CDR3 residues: CASSQGPDSYEQYF. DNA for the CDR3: TGCGCCAGCAGCCAAGGGCCCGACTCCTACGAGCAGTACTTC.

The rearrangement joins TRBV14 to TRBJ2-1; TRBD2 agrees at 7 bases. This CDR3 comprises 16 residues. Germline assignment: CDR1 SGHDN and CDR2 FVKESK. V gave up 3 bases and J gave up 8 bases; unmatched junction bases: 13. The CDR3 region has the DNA TGTGCCAGCAGCCATTCAGCGGGGAACTTCGTCGATGAGCAGTTCTTC. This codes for CASSHSAGNFVDEQFF.

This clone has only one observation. The CDR3 nucleotides are TGTGCCAGCTGGGGTAAGGGCACAGATACGCAGTATTTT. Translating gives CASWGKGTDTQYF. The chain combines TRBV6-5 with TRBJ2-3, with D uncertain. Germline V CDR1 and CDR2: MNHEY, SVGAGI. The CDR3 has 13 residues. V dropped 8 bases and J dropped 1 base, with 10 bases sitting between them.

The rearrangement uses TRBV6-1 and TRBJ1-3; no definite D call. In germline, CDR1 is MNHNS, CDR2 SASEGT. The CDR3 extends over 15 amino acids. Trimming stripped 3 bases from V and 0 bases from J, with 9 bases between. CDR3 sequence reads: CASSDPRTSGNTIYF. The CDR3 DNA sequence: TGTGCCAGCAGTGATCCCCGGACCTCTGGAAACACCATATATTTT.

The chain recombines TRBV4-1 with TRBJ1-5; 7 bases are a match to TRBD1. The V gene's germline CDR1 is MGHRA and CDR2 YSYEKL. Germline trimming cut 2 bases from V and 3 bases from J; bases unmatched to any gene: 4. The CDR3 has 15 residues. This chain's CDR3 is CASSQPTGNNQPQHF. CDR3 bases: TGCGCCAGCAGCCAACCGACAGGGAACAATCAGCCCCAGCATTTT.

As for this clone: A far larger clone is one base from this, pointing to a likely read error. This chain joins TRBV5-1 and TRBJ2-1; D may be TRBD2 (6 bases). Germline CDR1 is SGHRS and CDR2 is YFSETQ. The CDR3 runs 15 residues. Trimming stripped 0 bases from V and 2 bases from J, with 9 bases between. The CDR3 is CASSLESSAYNEQFF. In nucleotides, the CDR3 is TGCGCCAGCAGCTTGGAGTCTAGCGCCTACAATGAGCAGTTCTTC. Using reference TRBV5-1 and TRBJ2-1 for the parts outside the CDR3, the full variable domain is KAGVTQTPRYLIKTRGQQVTLSCSPISGHRSVSWYQQTPGQGLQFLFEYFSETQRNKGNFPGRFSGRQFSNSRSEMNVSTLELGDSALYLCASSLESSAYNEQFFGPGTRLTVL.

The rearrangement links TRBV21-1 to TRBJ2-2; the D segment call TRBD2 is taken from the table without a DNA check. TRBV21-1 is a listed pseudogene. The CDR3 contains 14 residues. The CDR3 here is CASSTALEAGELFF. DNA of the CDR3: TGTGCCAGCAGCACCGCACTAGAGGCCGGGGAGCTGTTTTTT.

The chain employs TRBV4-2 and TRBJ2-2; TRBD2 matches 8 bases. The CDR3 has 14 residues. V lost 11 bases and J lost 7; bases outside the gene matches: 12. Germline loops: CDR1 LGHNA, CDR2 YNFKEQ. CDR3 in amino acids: CAFGLAGVDGELFF. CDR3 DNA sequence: TGTGCCTTCGGACTAGCCGGGGTGGACGGGGAGCTGTTTTTT.

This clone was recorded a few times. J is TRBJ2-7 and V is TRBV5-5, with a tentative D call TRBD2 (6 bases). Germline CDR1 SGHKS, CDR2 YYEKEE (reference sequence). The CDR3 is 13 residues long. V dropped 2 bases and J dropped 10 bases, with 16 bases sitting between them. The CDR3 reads CASSFGGTPVQYF. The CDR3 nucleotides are TGTGCCAGCAGCTTCGGGGGTACTCCGGTCCAGTACTTC.

The CDR3 loop reads CASSLSVSSASYNEQFF. CDR3 nucleotide sequence: TGTGCCAGCAGTCTCTCTGTTAGTAGCGCCTCCTACAATGAGCAGTTCTTC. The chain has TRBV7-9 and TRBJ2-1, with D possibly matching TRBD2 (5 bases). The V gene's germline CDR1 is SEHNR and CDR2 FQNEAQ (reference sequence). V lost 6 bases, J lost 0 bases, and 18 bases lay in between. The CDR3 spans 17 residues. Full variable domain (missing parts from reference TRBV7-9 and TRBJ2-1): DTGVSQNPRHKITKRGQNVTFRCDPISEHNRLYWYRQTLGQGPEFLTYFQNEAQLEKSRLLSDRFSAERPKGSFSTLEIQRTEQGDSAMYLCASSLSVSSASYNEQFFGPGTRLTVL.

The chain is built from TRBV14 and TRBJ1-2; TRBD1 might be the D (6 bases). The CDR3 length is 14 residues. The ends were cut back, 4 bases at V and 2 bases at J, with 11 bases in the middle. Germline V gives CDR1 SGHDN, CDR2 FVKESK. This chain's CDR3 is CASSRGTQNYGYTF. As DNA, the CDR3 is TGTGCCAGCAGCCGAGGGACACAAAACTATGGCTACACCTTC.

CDR3 in DNA: TGTGCCAGCTCACGTACGAGCCACCTCCTAGAAAAACTGTTTTTT. This translates into CASSRTSHLLEKLFF. This chain links TRBV18 with TRBJ1-4; D not resolved. The ends were cut back, 4 bases at V and 8 bases at J, with 17 bases in the middle. Germline V gives CDR1 KGHSH, CDR2 LQKENI. This CDR3 has 15 residues.

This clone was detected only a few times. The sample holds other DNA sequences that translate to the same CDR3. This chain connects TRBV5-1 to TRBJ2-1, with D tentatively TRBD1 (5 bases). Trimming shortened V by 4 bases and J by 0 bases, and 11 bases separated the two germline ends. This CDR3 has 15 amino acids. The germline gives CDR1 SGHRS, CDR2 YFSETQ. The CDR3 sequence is CASSADSSSYNEQFF. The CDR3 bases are TGCGCCAGCAGCGCAGACAGTAGCTCCTACAATGAGCAGTTCTTC.

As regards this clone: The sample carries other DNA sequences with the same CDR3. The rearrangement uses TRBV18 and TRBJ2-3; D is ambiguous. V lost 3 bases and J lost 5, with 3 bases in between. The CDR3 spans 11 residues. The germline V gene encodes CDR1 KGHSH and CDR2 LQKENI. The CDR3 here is CASSPLDTQYF. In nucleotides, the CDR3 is TGTGCCAGCTCACCGTTAGATACGCAGTATTTT.

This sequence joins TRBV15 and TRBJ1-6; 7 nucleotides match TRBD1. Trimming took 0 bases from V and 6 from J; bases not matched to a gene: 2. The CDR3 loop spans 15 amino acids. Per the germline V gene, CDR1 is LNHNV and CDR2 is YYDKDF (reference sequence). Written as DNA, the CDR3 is TGTGCCACCAGCAGAGAGACAGGGAGTAATTCACCCCTCCACTTT. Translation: CATSRETGSNSPLHF.

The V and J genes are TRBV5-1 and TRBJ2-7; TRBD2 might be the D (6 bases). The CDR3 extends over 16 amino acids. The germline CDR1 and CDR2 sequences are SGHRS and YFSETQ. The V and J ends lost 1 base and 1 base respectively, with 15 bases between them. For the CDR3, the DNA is TGCGCCAGCAGCTTGCTTGGGGGAGGATTGTCCTACGAGCAGTACTTC. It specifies CASSLLGGGLSYEQYF.

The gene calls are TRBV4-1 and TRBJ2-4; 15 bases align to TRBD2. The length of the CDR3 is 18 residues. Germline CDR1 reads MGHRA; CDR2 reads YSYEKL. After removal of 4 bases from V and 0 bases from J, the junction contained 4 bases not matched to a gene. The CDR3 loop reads CASSLGLAGGSAKNIQYF. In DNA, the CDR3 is TGCGCCAGCAGCCTGGGACTAGCGGGAGGCTCAGCCAAAAACATTCAGTACTTC.

The CDR3 nucleotides read TGTGCCAGCAACCAGGGTCGGGGAGCCAAAAACATTCAGTACTTC. Translated: CASNQGRGAKNIQYF. The chain links TRBV28 to TRBJ2-4; the D call may be TRBD1 or TRBD2 (5 bases each). Germline V lookup: CDR1 MDHEN, CDR2 SYDVKM. The V gene lost 7 bases and the J gene lost 0 bases, with 13 bases spanning the gap. CDR3 length: 15 residues.

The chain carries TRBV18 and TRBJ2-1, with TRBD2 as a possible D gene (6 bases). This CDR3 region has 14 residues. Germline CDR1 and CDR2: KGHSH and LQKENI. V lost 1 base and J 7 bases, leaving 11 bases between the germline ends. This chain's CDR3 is CASSPRRELNEQFF. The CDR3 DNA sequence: TGTGCCAGCTCACCACGCCGGGAGTTAAATGAGCAGTTCTTC.

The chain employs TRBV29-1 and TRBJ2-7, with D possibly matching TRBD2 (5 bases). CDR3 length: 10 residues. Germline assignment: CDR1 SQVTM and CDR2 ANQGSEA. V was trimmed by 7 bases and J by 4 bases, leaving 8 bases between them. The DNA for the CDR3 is TGCAGCGCAGGAGGATACGAGCAGTACTTC. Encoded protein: CSAGGYEQYF.

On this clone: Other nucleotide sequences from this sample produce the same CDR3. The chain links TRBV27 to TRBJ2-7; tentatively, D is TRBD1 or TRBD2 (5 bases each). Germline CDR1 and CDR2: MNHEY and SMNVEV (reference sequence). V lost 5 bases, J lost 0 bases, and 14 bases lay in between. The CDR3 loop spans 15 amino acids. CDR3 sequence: CASSLRGTISYEQYF. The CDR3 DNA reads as TGTGCCAGCAGTCTCCGAGGGACGATCTCCTACGAGCAGTACTTC.

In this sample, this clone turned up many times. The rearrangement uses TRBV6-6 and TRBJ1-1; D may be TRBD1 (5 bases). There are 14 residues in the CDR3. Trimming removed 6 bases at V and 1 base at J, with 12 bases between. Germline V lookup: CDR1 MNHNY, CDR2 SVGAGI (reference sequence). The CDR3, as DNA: TGTGCCAGCAGCCCTCCGCAGGGGAACACTGAAGCTTTCTTT. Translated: CASSPPQGNTEAFF.

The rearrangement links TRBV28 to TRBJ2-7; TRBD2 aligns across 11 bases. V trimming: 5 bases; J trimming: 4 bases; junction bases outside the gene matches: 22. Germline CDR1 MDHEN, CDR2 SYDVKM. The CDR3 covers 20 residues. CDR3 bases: TGTGCCAGCAGTGTCCTACAGGGTTTTGTACTAGCGGGAGAGTCGTACGAGCAGTACTTC. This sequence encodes CASSVLQGFVLAGESYEQYF. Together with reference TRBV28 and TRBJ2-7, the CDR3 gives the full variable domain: DVKVTQSSRYLVKRTGEKVFLECVQDMDHENMFWYRQDPGLGLRLIYFSYDVKMKEKGDIPEGYSVSREKKERFSLILESASTNQTSMYLCASSVLQGFVLAGESYEQYFGPGTRLTVT.

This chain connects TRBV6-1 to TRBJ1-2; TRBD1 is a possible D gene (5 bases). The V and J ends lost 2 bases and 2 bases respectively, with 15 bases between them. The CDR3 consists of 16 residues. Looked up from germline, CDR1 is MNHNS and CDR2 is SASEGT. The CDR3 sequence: CASSEPRSDRNYGYTF. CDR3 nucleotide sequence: TGTGCCAGCAGTGAACCTCGGTCCGACAGAAACTATGGCTACACCTTC.

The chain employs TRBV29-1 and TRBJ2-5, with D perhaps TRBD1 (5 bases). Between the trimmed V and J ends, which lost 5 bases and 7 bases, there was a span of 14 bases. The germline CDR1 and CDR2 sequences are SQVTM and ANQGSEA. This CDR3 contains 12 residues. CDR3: CSVLSIQGTQYF. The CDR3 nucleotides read TGCAGCGTTCTGTCCATTCAGGGGACCCAGTACTTC. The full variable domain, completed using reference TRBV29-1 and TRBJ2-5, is SAVISQKPSRDICQRGTSLTIQCQVDSQVTMMFWYRQQPGQSLTLIATANQGSEATYESGFVIDKFPISRPNLTFSTLTVSNMSPEDSSIYLCSVLSIQGTQYFGPGTRLLVL.